The 18 T cell receptor beta chains listed next were all sequenced from one sample in a study of Graves' ophthalmopathy and Graves' hyperthyroidism. The study amplified TCR beta CDR3 regions using RNA transcripts. The authors performed first-round RT-PCR with HTBI primers and then a second-round multiplex PCR. MiXCR, applied by TCRdb to the multiplex PCR reads, yields one record per CDR3 protein. The sample has some 380,000 distinct CDR3 sequences; 15% are singletons. Sample: peripheral blood. These receptors came from a woman aged 18-29 years with stable Graves' hyperthyroidism.

The gene calls are TRBV28 and TRBJ1-2; D remains ambiguous. From germline, CDR1 is MDHEN and CDR2 SYDVKM. The V end lost 10 bases, the J end lost 4 bases, and 19 bases lay between the germline ends. The CDR3 is 14 amino acids. The CDR3 region has the DNA TGTGCCATCAGAACAGCCGAATGGACCTATGGCTACACCTTC. Protein: CAIRTAEWTYGYTF.

In this sample, this clonotype turned up many times. The chain has TRBV5-6 and TRBJ1-2; weak D call: TRBD1 (6 bases). From germline, CDR1 is SGHDT and CDR2 YYEEEE. CDR3 length equals 15 residues. Trimming cost V 0 bases and J 4 bases, with 13 bases left between them. CDR3 amino acids: CASSLGAGAFYGYTF. Here the CDR3 DNA reads TGTGCCAGCAGCTTGGGGGCAGGGGCCTTCTATGGCTACACCTTC.

Details on this clonotype: Compared with germline, one end of the junction differs, possibly owing to a read error. V gene TRBV12-3 or TRBV12-4 combines with J gene TRBJ1-2; D is unresolved. The CDR3 contains 12 residues. The CDR3, as DNA: TGTGCTAGCAGGTTACGCACCTATGGCTACACCTTC. Protein sequence: CASRLRTYGYTF.

This clonotype occurred many times. The rearrangement joins TRBV24-1 to TRBJ1-2; D uncertain. Germline CDR1 is KGHDR and CDR2 is SFDVKD. The CDR3 has 14 residues. V was pared by 2 bases and J by 4 bases, with 10 bases between. CDR3 sequence: CATSDSRETYGYTF. The CDR3 bases are TGTGCCACCAGTGATTCTCGGGAGACCTATGGCTACACCTTC.

This clonotype was detected many times. V usage is TRBV7-8 and J usage is TRBJ2-7; TRBD1 aligns across 10 bases. V lost 5 bases, J lost 3 bases, and 4 bases stayed unmatched. The CDR3 covers 14 residues. Germline CDR1 SGHVS, CDR2 FQNEAQ. CDR3 sequence: CASSEGQGYYEQYF. The CDR3 bases are TGTGCCAGCAGCGAGGGACAGGGGTACTACGAGCAGTACTTC.

This clonotype was seen ten or more times. V is TRBV7-2 and J is TRBJ2-5; D uncertain. The CDR3 is made up of 14 amino acids. Germline V gene sequence: CDR1 SGHTA, CDR2 FQGNSA. V lost 2 bases and J 5 bases, leaving 12 bases between the germline ends. DNA for the CDR3: TGTGCCAGCAGCTTACGGCTAGTTACCGAGACCCAGTACTTC. Translating gives CASSLRLVTETQYF. Combining the CDR3 with reference TRBV7-2 and TRBJ2-5 gives the whole variable domain GAGVSQSPSNKVTEKGKDVELRCDPISGHTALYWYRQSLGQGLEFLIYFQGNSAPDKSGLPSDRFSAERTGGSVSTLTIQRTQQEDSAVYLCASSLRLVTETQYFGPGTRLLVL.

This clonotype was seen ten or more times. The V call is TRBV12-3 or TRBV12-4, the J call TRBJ1-6; D is unresolved. V lost 7 bases and J 2 bases, leaving 9 bases between the germline ends. CDR3 length: 14 amino acids. DNA for the CDR3: TGTGCCAGCAAAAAAAAGGCCTATAATTCACCCCTCCACTTT. Amino acids: CASKKKAYNSPLHF.

Ten or more counts support this clonotype. The rearrangement links TRBV12-3 or TRBV12-4 to TRBJ2-3; D ambiguous. Trimming took 6 bases from V and 2 from J, leaving 9 bases between them. This CDR3 is built from 13 residues. The CDR3 DNA follows: TGTGCCAGCAGGTCCCACAACACAGATACGCAGTATTTT. Amino acid sequence: CASRSHNTDTQYF.

This clonotype was counted many times. This sequence joins TRBV7-2 and TRBJ2-4, with 12 bases aligning to TRBD2. V trimming: 3 bases; J trimming: 1 base; junction bases outside the gene matches: 1. The CDR3 loop spans 16 amino acids. Germline V lookup: CDR1 SGHTA, CDR2 FQGNSA. As DNA, the CDR3 is TGTGCCAGCAGCTTGCTAGCGGGGGGGGCCAAAAACATTCAGTACTTC. This codes for CASSLLAGGAKNIQYF.

Ten or more counts support this clonotype. Here the CDR3 DNA reads TGTGCCAGCAGTTTCTTGGACAGGGGCGCTTCTGAAGCTTTCTTT. Translation: CASSFLDRGASEAFF. The chain has TRBV2 and TRBJ1-1; 9 bases map to TRBD1. Germline loops: CDR1 SNHLY, CDR2 FYNNEI. V dropped 5 bases and J dropped 6; count of bases not matched to a gene: 10. This CDR3 has 15 residues.

This clonotype was recorded at least ten times. The rearrangement links TRBV6-1 to TRBJ1-6, with unresolved D. Germline V gene lookup returns CDR1 MNHNS and CDR2 SASEGT. V was trimmed by 8 bases and J by 8 bases, leaving 10 bases between them. This CDR3 contains 12 residues. CDR3 protein: CASHDPDSPLHF. For the CDR3, the DNA is TGTGCCAGCCACGACCCGGATTCACCCCTCCACTTT.

This rearrangement joins TRBV27 to TRBJ1-6, with 7 nucleotides matching TRBD1. Germline V gives CDR1 MNHEY, CDR2 SMNVEV (reference sequence). J gave up 6 bases and V 6 bases, and 2 bases lay outside the gene matches. The CDR3 totals 13 residues. The CDR3 DNA sequence: TGTGCCAGCAGGACAGGGCCTAATTCACCCCTCCACTTT. The encoded protein is CASRTGPNSPLHF.

As to this clonotype: This sequence may be a read error, since a much larger clone differs from it by one base. The CDR3 end shows no conserved phenylalanine or tryptophan, and so a read error is likely. J is TRBJ2-2 and V is TRBV6-2 or TRBV6-3; 9 nucleotides line up with TRBD2. Germline CDR1 is MNHEY and CDR2 is SVGEGT. With 7 bases clipped from V and 3 bases from J, the junction kept 9 bases outside the gene matches. The CDR3 runs to 16 residues. CDR3 sequence: CASKASGRSYTGELFL. The CDR3, as DNA: TGTGCCAGCAAGGCCAGCGGGAGGAGTTACACCGGGGAGCTGTTTTTG.

This clonotype appeared many times. The chain uses TRBV2 and TRBJ2-6, with D hard to call. The CDR3 sequence is 17 residues long. The germline gives CDR1 SNHLY, CDR2 FYNNEI. The V end was cut by 6 bases, the J end by 0 bases, with 15 bases between. The CDR3 DNA follows: TGTGCCAGCAGGGACGGGTACGCTGGCTCTGGGGCCAACGTCCTGACTTTC. As protein: CASRDGYAGSGANVLTF.

The chain combines TRBV6-1 with TRBJ1-2; no definite D call. Trimming removed 2 bases at V and 6 bases at J, with 10 bases between. The CDR3 runs to 13 residues. Germline V lookup: CDR1 MNHNS, CDR2 SASEGT. The CDR3 sequence: CASSEWEENGYTF. CDR3 nucleotide sequence: TGTGCCAGCAGTGAATGGGAAGAGAATGGCTACACCTTC.

This clonotype was seen repeatedly, ten times or more. CDR3 loop: CASSLQGTGYNEQFF. CDR3 sequence (DNA): TGTGCCAGCAGTTTACAGGGGACCGGATACAATGAGCAGTTCTTC. The V call is TRBV2, the J call TRBJ2-1, with 7 bases lining up with TRBD1. The CDR3 has 15 residues. The J segment lost 4 bases and the V segment lost 5 bases, leaving 8 bases of the junction unmatched. The germline V gene has CDR1 SNHLY and CDR2 FYNNEI.

The chain couples TRBV4-2 to TRBJ2-5; the match to TRBD2 covers 9 bases. Germline V gene lookup returns CDR1 LGHNA and CDR2 YNFKEQ. V lost 1 base and J lost 3; bases outside the gene matches: 9. The CDR3 has 17 amino acids. CDR3 sequence reads: CASSQGWGSGGEETQYF. The CDR3 region has the DNA TGTGCCAGCAGCCAAGGGTGGGGTAGCGGGGGCGAAGAGACCCAGTACTTC.

This clonotype was recorded many times. The chain uses TRBV5-4 and TRBJ2-6; TRBD2 aligns across 12 bases. CDR3 length: 20 residues. With V trimmed by 1 base and J by 0 bases, 8 bases remained unmatched. In germline, CDR1 is SGHNT, CDR2 YYREEE (reference sequence). The CDR3 loop is CASSLLRLAGGRSGANVLTF. DNA for the CDR3: TGTGCCAGCAGCTTGTTAAGGCTAGCGGGGGGGCGCTCTGGGGCCAACGTCCTGACTTTC.